The count of the clone carrying this T cell receptor (beta chain) is one. These data originate in a study of blood T cell repertoires in COVID-19. J was trimmed by 4 bases and V by 3 bases; bases with no gene match: 7. The CDR3 has 15 amino acids. CDR1 is GTSNPN, CDR2 SVGIG, per germline (reference sequence). Sequencing was performed with immunoSEQ multiplex PCR; in TCRdb, only in-frame clones are kept and a portion is missing. The sample lists tens of thousands of clones, 70% to 90% occurring once. The sample was peripheral blood. This chain uses TRBV30 with TRBJ2-5; 11 positions match TRBD2. This receptor was taken from a human donor in a cohort sampled during active COVID-19. CDR3: CAWSALAGVRETQYF. The CDR3 region has the DNA TGTGCCTGGAGCGCACTAGCGGGAGTGAGAGAGACCCAGTACTTC.